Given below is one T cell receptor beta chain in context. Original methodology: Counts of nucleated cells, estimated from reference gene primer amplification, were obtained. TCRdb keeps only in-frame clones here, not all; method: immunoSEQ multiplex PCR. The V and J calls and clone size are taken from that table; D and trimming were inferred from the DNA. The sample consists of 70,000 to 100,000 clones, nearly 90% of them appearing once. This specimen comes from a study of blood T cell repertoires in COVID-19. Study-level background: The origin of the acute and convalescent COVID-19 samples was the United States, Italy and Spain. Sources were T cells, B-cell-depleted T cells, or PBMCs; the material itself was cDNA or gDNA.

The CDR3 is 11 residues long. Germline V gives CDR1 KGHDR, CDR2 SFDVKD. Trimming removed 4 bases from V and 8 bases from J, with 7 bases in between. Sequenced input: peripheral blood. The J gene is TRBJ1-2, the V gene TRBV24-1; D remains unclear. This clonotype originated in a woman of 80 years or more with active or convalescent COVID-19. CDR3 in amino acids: CATSDPGGYTF. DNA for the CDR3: TGTGCCACCAGTGACCCGGGAGGCTACACCTTC.